The entry below gives a single TCR beta chain sequence along with its context. The entry originates in a study of CD8+CD57+ T cells in acquired aplastic anemia. It was genomic DNA that served as the template for profiling TCR beta VDJ and CDR3. TCRdb analysed the reads with MiXCR anew, one entry per CDR3 protein. The data hold 150,000 to 200,000 distinct CDR3 sequences, with 64% observed a single time. V gave up 3 bases and J gave up 4 bases, with 13 bases separating them. Germline V gene lookup returns CDR1 LNHDA and CDR2 SQIVND (reference sequence). This CDR3 has 15 residues. The chain recombines TRBV19 with TRBJ1-5; D is unclear. The clonotype originates from a human donor with severe aplastic anemia or a healthy control (not recorded which). Sample: sorted CD4+, CD8+, or CD8+CD57+ T cells (not recorded which) from PBMCs. CDR3 nucleotide sequence: TGTGCCAGTAGTATGGGCAGTGCCCTTAATCAGCCCCAGCATTTT. This codes for CASSMGSALNQPQHF.